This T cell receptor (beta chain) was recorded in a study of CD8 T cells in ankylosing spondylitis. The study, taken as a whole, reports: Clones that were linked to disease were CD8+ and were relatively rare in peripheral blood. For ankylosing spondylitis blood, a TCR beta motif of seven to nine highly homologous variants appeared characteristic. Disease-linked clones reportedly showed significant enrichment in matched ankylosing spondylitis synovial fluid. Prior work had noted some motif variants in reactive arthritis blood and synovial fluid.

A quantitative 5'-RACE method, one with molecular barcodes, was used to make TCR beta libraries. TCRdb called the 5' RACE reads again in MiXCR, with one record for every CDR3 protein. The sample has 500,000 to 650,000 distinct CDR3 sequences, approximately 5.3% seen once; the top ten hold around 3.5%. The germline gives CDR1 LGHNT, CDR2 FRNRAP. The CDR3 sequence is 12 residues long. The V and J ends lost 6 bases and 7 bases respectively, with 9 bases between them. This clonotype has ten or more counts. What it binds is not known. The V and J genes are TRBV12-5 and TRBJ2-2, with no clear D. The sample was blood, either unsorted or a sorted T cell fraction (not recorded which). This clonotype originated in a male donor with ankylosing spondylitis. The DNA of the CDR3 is TGTGCTAGTGGCCGCGGTGGCGGGGAGCTGTTTTTT. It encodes CASGRGGGELFF.